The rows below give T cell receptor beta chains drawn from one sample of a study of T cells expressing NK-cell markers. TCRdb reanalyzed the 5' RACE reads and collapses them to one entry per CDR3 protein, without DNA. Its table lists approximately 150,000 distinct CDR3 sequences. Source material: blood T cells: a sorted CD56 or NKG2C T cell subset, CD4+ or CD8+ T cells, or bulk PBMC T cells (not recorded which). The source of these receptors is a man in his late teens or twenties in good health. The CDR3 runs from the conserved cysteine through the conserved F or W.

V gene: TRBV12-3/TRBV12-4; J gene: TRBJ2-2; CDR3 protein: CASKTPGGAGTGELFF
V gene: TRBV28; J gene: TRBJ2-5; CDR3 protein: CASNVVAGDSEETQYF
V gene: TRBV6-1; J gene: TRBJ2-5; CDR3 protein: CASSGPGWLETQYF
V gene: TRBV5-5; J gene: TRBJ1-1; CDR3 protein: CASSLTGSTEAFF
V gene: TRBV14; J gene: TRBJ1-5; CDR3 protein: CASSSRTGGNQPQHF
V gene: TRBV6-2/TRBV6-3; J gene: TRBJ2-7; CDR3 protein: CASTGGGEQYF
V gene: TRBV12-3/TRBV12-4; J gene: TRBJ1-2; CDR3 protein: CASSHGTGNYGYTF
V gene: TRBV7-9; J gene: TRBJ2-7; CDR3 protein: CASSPGTSASYEQYF
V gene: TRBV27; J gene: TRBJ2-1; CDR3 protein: CASSFSLTGEKQFF
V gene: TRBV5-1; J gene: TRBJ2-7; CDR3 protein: CASSLGDRGRKIGEQYF
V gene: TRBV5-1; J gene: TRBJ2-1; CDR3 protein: CASSFDTSGSYDEQFF
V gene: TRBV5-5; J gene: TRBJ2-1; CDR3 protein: CASSAGTSWYEQFF
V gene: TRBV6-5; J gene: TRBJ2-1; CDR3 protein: CASSYSLAGDNEQFF
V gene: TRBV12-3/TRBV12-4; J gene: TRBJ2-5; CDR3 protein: CASSLRMAVETQYF
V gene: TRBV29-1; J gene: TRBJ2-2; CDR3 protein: CSARWTSGNTGELFF
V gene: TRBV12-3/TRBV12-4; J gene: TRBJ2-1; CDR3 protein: CASSRLASSDEQFF
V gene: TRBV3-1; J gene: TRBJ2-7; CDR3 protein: CASSQISGRDPTYEQYF
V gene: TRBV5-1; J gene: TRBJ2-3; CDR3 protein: CASSSGTSGRALGTDTQYF
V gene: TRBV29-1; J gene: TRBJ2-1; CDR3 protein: CSARTRGYNEQFF
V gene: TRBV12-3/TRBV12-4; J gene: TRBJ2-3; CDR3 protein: CASSPHADTQYF
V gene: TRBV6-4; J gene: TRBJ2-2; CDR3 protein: CASSDSTSGDGELFF
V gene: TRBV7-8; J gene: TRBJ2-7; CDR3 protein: CASSVGLKPNEQYF
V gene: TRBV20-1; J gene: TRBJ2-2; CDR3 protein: CSAFDESLGYTGELFF
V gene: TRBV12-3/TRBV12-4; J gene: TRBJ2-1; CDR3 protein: CASSPGLLRQFF
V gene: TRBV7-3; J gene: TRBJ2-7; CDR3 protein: CASSSTSGTYEQYF
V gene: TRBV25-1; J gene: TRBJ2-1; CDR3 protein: CASTLTEDEQFF
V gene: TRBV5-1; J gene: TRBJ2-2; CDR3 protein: CASSLSGGNTGELFF
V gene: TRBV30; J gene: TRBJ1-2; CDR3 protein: CAWSVGAGGYTF
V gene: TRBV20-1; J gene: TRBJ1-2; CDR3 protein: CSARDMSTGYLGYTF
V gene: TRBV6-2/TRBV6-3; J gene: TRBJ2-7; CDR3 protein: CASSDIGTARIGEQYF
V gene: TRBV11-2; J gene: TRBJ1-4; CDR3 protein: CASSPGWTEGEKLFF
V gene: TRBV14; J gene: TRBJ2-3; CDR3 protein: CASSQDTSTDTQYF
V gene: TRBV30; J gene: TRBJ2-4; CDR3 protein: CAWSASPEAIQYF
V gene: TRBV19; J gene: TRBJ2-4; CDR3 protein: CASSPARVTGAKNIQYF
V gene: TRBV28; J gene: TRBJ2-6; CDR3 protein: CASSRGLISGANVLTF
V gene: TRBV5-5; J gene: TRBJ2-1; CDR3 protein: CASSPRQGRFGNEQFF
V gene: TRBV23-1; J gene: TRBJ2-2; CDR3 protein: CAGGQGTTGELFF
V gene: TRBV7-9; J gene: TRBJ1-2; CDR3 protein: CASSGRTGVGYGYTF
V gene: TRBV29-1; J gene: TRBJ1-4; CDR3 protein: CSAYLGTGNEKLFF
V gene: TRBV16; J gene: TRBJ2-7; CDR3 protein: CASSQSGGKSYEQYF
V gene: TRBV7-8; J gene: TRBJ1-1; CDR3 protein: CASSLDLRPLEAFF
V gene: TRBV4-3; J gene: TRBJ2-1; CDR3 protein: CASSPTGLAGEYNEQFF
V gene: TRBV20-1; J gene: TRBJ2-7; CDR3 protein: CSGTSGLYEQYF
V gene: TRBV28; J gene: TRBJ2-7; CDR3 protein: CASSFRGGNYEQYF
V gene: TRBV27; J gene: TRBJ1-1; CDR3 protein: CASSSTGTVREAFF
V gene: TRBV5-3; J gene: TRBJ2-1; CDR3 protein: CARSSLDRESYNEQFF
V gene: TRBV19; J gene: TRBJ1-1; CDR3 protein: CASSIGLLNTEAFF
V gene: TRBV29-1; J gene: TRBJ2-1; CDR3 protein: CSGAGFNEQFF
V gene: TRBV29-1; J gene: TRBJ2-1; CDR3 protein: CSVGPSGRSNEQFF
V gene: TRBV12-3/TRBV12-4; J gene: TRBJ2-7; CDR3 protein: CASSLKVPGQVSYEQYF
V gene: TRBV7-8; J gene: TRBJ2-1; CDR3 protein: CASVDPDNEQFF
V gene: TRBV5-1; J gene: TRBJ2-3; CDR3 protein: CASSKITSGPGTDTQYF
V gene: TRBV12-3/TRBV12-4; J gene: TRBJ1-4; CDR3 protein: CASSLGVGIEKLFF
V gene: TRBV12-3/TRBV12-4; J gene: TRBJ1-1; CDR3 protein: CASSYSQGNTEAFF
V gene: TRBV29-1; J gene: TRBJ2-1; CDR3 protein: CSVGGLASYEQFF
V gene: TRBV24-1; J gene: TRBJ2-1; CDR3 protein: CATADRESYNEQFF
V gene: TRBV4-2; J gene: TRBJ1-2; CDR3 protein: CASSQETVGNYGYTF